A single sample is the source of the 6 T cell receptor beta chains below, sequenced in a study of post-analysis software for immune sequencing data. The library was made from cDNA and included unique molecular identifiers. TCRdb re-called the PCR reads through MiXCR, storing one row per CDR3 protein. This table has approximately 660,000 distinct CDR3 sequences, over 45% appearing once. Regarding the study as a whole: Comparison of patients with controls showed a handful of TRBV segments more frequent in patients, TRBV5-6, TRBV5-1 and TRBV20-1 among them.

No cognate antigen is known for these TCRs. Sequencing was performed on blood. Receptor source: a girl aged 2 to 9 with multiple sclerosis.

V gene TRBV15 combines with J gene TRBJ2-7; maybe TRBD2 (6 bases). Germline CDR1 and CDR2: LNHNV and YYDKDF (reference sequence). V gave up 5 bases and J gave up 2 bases, with 16 bases separating them. The CDR3 is made up of 15 amino acids. CDR3 amino acids: CATSRGDPIPYEQYF. The CDR3 DNA reads as TGTGCCACCAGCCGCGGGGATCCCATCCCCTACGAGCAGTACTTC.

This clonotype was detected only once. This rearrangement joins TRBV7-9 to TRBJ2-1; TRBD2 agrees at 14 bases. Per germline, CDR1 SEHNR and CDR2 FQNEAQ (reference sequence). The CDR3 runs to 17 residues. The J segment lost 6 bases and the V segment lost 1 base, leaving 5 bases of the junction unmatched. This CDR3 reads CASSLGGLAGGTNEQFF. The CDR3 DNA follows: TGTGCCAGCAGCTTAGGAGGACTAGCGGGAGGAACCAATGAGCAGTTCTTC.

There are a few counts of this clonotype. The chain uses TRBV5-1 and TRBJ2-5; D may be TRBD1 (5 bases). The CDR3 sequence is 14 residues long. Germline loops: CDR1 SGHRS, CDR2 YFSETQ. The V gene lost 4 bases and the J gene lost 2 bases, with 12 bases spanning the gap. In DNA form, the CDR3 reads TGCGCCAGCAGCGGATCAGACAGTCAAGAGACCCAGTACTTC. Residues: CASSGSDSQETQYF.

V gene TRBV29-1 combines with J gene TRBJ2-1; maybe TRBD1 (5 bases). The CDR3 is 14 amino acids. V lost 2 bases, J lost 2 bases, and 10 bases lay in between. CDR1 is SQVTM and CDR2 is ANQGSEA in the germline V gene. The CDR3 loop reads CSVEKQEAYNEQFF. The CDR3 nucleotides read TGCAGCGTTGAAAAACAGGAAGCCTACAATGAGCAGTTCTTC.

This clonotype turned up a few times. This chain joins TRBV5-1 and TRBJ2-3; tentatively, D is TRBD1 (5 bases). CDR3 length: 14 residues. Trimming stripped 6 bases from V and 2 bases from J, with 13 bases between. Germline CDR1 SGHRS, CDR2 YFSETQ. The CDR3, as DNA: TGCGCCAGCACGGTCAGGGATCTCACAGATACGCAGTATTTT. Amino acids: CASTVRDLTDTQYF. The full variable domain, its missing parts supplied by reference TRBV5-1 and TRBJ2-3, is KAGVTQTPRYLIKTRGQQVTLSCSPISGHRSVSWYQQTPGQGLQFLFEYFSETQRNKGNFPGRFSGRQFSNSRSEMNVSTLELGDSALYLCASTVRDLTDTQYFGPGTRLTVL.

The chain uses TRBV19 and TRBJ2-1; TRBD2 might be the D (6 bases). CDR3 length: 15 amino acids. Trimming removed 3 bases at V and 4 bases at J, with 13 bases between. The germline V gene encodes CDR1 LNHDA and CDR2 SQIVND (reference sequence). Written as DNA, the CDR3 is TGTGCCAGTAGTATGAGGCGGGGCTCTTACAATGAGCAGTTCTTC. It codes for CASSMRRGSYNEQFF.